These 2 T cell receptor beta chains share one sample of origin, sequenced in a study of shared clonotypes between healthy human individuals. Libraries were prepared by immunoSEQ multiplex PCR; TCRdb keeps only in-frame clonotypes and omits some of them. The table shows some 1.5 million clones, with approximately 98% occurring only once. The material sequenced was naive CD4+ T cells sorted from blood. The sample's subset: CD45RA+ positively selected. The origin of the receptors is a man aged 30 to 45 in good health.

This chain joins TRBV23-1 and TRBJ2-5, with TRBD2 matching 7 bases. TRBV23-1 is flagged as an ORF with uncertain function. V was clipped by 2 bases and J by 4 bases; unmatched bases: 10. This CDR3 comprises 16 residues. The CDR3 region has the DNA TGCGCCAGCAGTCAACAGGGATTGACTAGCACAGAGACCCAGTACTTC. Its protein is CASSQQGLTSTETQYF.

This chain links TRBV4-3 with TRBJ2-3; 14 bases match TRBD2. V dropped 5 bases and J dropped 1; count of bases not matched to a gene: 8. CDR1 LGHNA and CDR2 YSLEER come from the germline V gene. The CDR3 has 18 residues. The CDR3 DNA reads TGCGCCAGCAGCATCGGACTAGCGGGAGGAGTTGGCACAGATACGCAGTATTTT. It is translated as CASSIGLAGGVGTDTQYF.